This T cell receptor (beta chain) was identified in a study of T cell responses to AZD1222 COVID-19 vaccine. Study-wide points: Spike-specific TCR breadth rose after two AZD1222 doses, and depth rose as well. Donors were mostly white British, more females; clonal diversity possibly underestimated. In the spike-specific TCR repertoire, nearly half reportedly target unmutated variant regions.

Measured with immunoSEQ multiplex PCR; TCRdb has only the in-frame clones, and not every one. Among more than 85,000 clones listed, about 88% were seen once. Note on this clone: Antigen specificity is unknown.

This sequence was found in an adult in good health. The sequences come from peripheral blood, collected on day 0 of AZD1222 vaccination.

The CDR3: CASSDNGWGQKNTEAFF. The CDR3, as DNA: TGTGCCAGCAGTGACAACGGTTGGGGACAGAAGAACACTGAAGCTTTCTTT. This chain connects TRBV6-4 to TRBJ1-1; the match to TRBD1 covers 7 bases. Germline trimming cut 2 bases from V and 1 base from J; bases unmatched to any gene: 10. The CDR3 contains 17 residues. The germline CDR1 and CDR2 sequences are MRHNA and SNTAGT.